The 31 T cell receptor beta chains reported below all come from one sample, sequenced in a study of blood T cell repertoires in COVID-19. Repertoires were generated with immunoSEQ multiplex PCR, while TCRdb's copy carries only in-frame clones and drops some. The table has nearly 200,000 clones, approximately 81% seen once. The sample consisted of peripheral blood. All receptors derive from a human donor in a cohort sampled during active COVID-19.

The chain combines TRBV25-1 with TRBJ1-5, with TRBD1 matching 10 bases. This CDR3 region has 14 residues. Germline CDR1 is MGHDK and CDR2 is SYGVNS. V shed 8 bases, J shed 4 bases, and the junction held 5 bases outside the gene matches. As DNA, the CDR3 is TGTGCCAGCCGAGGGACAGGGGAAAATCAGCCCCAGCATTTT. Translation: CASRGTGENQPQHF.

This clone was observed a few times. This CDR3 reads CASSTGNWAARGAFF. CDR3 DNA: TGTGCCAGTAGTACCGGGAACTGGGCCGCCCGGGGGGCTTTCTTT. The chain employs TRBV19 and TRBJ1-1; maybe TRBD1 (5 bases). The CDR3 spans 15 residues. Trimming pared 4 bases from V and 11 bases from J, leaving 23 bases between. Germline CDR1 is LNHDA and CDR2 is SQIVND (reference sequence).

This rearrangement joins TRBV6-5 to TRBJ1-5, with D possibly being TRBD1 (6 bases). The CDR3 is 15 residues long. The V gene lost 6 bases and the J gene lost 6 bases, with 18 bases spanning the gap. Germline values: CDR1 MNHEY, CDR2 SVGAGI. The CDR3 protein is CASSRGKGDGQPQHF. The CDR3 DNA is TGTGCCAGCAGCCGTGGGAAGGGGGACGGTCAGCCCCAGCATTTT.

The CDR3 here is CASSLDALGQVVDTEAFF. CDR3 nucleotides: TGTGCCAGCAGCTTAGATGCCCTGGGACAGGTAGTTGACACTGAAGCTTTCTTT. The V and J genes are TRBV11-3 and TRBJ1-1; 8 bases are a match to TRBD1. The junction had 12 bases not matched to a gene; V was cut back by 0 bases and J by 3 bases. Per germline, CDR1 SGHNT and CDR2 YENEEA. This CDR3 contains 18 residues.

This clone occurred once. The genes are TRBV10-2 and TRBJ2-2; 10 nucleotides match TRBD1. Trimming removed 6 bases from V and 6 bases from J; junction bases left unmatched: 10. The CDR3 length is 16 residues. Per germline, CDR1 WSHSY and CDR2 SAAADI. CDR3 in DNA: TGCGCCAGCAGGCTTAAGAAGACAGGGGGCTCCGGGGAGCTGTTTTTT. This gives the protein CASRLKKTGGSGELFF.

The CDR3 here is CASSQVIREQYF. The CDR3 DNA reads as TGTGCCAGCAGCCAAGTTATTCGCGAGCAGTACTTC. This chain connects TRBV14 to TRBJ2-7; D is ambiguous. Germline V gene data show CDR1 as SGHDN and CDR2 as FVKESK. Trimming cost V 1 base and J 6 bases, with 7 bases left between them. CDR3 length: 12 amino acids.

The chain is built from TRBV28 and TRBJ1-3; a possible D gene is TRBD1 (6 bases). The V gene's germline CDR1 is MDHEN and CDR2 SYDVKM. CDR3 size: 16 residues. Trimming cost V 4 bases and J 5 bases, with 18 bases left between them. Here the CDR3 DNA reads TGTGCCAGCAGTTCCCCCCGGTCAGGGGCAAGAAACACCATATATTTT. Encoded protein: CASSSPRSGARNTIYF.

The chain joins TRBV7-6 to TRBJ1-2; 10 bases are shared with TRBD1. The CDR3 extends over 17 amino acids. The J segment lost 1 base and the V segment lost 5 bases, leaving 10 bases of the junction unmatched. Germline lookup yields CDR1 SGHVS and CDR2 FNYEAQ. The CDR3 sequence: CASSPLGTGEYNYGYTF. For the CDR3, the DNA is TGTGCCAGCAGCCCCCTCGGGACAGGGGAATATAACTATGGCTACACCTTC.

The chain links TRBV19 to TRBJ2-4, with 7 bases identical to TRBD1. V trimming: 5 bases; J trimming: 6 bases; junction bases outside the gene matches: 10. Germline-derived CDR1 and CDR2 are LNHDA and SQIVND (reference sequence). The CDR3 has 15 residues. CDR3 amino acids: CASSLGLQGPNIQYF. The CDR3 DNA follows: TGTGCCAGTAGTCTGGGCTTACAGGGGCCAAACATTCAGTACTTC.

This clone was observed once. CDR3 protein: CASSLSPGGQETQYF. CDR3 nucleotide sequence: TGTGCCAGCAGTTTATCGCCAGGGGGCCAAGAGACCCAGTACTTC. V gene TRBV27 combines with J gene TRBJ2-5; 7 bases match TRBD1. The V gene's germline CDR1 is MNHEY and CDR2 SMNVEV (reference sequence). The CDR3 totals 15 residues. The J segment lost 1 base and the V segment lost 0 bases, leaving 2 bases of the junction unmatched.

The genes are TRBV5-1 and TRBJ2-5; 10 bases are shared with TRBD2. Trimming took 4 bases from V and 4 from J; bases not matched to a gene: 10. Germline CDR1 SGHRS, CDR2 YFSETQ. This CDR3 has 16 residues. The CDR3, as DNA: TGCGCCAGCAGCCCGGCGGCTAGCGGGAGCTCAGAGACCCAGTACTTC. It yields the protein CASSPAASGSSETQYF. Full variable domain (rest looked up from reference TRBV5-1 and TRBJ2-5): KAGVTQTPRYLIKTRGQQVTLSCSPISGHRSVSWYQQTPGQGLQFLFEYFSETQRNKGNFPGRFSGRQFSNSRSEMNVSTLELGDSALYLCASSPAASGSSETQYFGPGTRLLVL.

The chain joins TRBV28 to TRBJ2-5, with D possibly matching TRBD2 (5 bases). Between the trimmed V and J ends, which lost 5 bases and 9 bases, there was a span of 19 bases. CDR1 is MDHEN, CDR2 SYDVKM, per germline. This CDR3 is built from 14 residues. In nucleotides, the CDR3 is TGTGCCAGCAGTCTCCTCGAGGGCGGTGGGCCCCAGTACTTC. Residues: CASSLLEGGGPQYF.

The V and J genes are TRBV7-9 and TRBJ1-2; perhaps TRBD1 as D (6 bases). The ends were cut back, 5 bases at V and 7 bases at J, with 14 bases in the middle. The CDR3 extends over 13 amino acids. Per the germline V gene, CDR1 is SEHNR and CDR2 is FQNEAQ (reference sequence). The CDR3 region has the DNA TGTGCCAGCAGCCGACAGGCTTTTGCTGGCTACACCTTC. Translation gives CASSRQAFAGYTF.

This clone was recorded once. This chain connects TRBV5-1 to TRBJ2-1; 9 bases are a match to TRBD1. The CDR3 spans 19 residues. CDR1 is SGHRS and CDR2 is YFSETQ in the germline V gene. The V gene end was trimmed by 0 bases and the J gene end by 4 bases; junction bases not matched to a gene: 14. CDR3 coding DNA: TGCGCCAGCAGCTTGGGGGGACAGGGCTCCATTGGACCGTACAATGAGCAGTTCTTC. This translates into CASSLGGQGSIGPYNEQFF.

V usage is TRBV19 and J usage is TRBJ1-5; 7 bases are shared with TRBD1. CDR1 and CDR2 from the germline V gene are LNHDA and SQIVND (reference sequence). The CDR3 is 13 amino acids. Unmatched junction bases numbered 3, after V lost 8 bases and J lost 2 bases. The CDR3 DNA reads TGTGCCAGTTGGACAGGCGGCAATCAGCCCCAGCATTTT. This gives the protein CASWTGGNQPQHF.

CDR3 sequence reads: CASSGRANPETQYF. The CDR3 nucleotides are TGTGCCAGCAGTGGCAGGGCAAATCCGGAGACCCAGTACTTC. V is TRBV2 and J is TRBJ2-5, with TRBD1 as a possible D gene (5 bases). The germline V and J ends were trimmed by 4 bases and 5 bases, with 14 bases remaining between them. The CDR3 runs 14 residues. CDR1 is SNHLY and CDR2 is FYNNEI in the germline V gene. The full variable domain, in which reference TRBV2 and TRBJ2-5 provide the parts outside the CDR3, is EPEVTQTPSHQVTQMGQEVILRCVPISNHLYFYWYRQILGQKVEFLVSFYNNEISEKSEIFDDQFSVERPDGSNFTLKIRSTKLEDSAMYFCASSGRANPETQYFGPGTRLLVL.

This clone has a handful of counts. As DNA, the CDR3 is TGCAGCGTAATTTGGAGGGGACTAGCGGGGTACAATGAGCAGTTCTTC. Amino acid sequence: CSVIWRGLAGYNEQFF. This chain connects TRBV29-1 to TRBJ2-1; 13 bases agree with TRBD2. This CDR3 has 16 residues. CDR1 SQVTM and CDR2 ANQGSEA come from the germline V gene. Unmatched junction bases numbered 9, after V lost 6 bases and J lost 4 bases.

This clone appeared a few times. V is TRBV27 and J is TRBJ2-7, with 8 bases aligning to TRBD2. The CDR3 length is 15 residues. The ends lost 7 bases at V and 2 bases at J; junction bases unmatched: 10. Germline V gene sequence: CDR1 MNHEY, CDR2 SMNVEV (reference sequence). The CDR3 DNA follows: TGTGCCAGCACTTCCTTCCAGCGGGGGACCTACGAGCAGTACGTC. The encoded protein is CASTSFQRGTYEQYV.

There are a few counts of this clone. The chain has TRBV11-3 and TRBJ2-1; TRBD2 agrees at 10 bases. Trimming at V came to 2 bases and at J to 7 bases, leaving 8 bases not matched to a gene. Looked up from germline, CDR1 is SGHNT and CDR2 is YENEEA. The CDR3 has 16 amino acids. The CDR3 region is CASSLLRGSGGNEQFF. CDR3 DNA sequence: TGTGCCAGCAGCTTACTTAGGGGTAGCGGGGGGAATGAGCAGTTCTTC.

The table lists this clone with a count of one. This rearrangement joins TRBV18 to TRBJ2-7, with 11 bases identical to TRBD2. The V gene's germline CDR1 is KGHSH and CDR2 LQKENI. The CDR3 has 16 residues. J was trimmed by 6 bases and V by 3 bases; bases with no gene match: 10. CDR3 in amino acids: CASSPRTSGRPGEQYF. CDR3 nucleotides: TGTGCCAGCTCACCGCGGACTAGCGGGCGTCCAGGCGAGCAGTACTTC.

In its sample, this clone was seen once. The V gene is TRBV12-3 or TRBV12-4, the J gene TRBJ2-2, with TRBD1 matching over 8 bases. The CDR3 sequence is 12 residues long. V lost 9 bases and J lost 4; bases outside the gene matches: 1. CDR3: CASDRGTGELFF. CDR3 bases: TGTGCCAGTGACAGGGGCACCGGGGAGCTGTTTTTT.

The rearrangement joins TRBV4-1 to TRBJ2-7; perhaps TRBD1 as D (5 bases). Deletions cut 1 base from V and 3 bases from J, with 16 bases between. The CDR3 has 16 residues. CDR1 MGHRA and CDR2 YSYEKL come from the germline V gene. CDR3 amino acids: CASSQAVWGQLYEQYV. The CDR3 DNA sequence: TGCGCCAGCAGCCAAGCGGTGTGGGGCCAGCTCTACGAGCAGTACGTC.

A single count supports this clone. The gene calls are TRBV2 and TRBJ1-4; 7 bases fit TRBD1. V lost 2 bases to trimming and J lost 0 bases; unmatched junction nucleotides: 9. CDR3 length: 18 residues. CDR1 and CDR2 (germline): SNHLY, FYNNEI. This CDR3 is CASSEPNRGRTTNEKLFF. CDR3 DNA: TGTGCCAGCAGTGAACCCAACAGGGGCCGTACAACTAATGAAAAACTGTTTTTT.

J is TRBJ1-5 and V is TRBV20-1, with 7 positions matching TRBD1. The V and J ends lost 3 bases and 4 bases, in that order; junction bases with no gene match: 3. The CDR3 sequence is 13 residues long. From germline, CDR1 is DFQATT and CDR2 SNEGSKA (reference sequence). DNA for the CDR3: TGCAGTGCTAGTTGGGACAGTAATCAGCCCCAGCATTTT. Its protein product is CSASWDSNQPQHF.

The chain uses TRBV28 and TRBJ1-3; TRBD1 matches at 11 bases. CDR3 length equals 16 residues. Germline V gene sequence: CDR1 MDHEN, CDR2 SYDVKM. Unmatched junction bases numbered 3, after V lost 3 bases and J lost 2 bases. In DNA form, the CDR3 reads TGTGCCAGCAGTTTTTCGGGACAGGGGGCTGGAAACACCATATATTTT. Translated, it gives CASSFSGQGAGNTIYF.

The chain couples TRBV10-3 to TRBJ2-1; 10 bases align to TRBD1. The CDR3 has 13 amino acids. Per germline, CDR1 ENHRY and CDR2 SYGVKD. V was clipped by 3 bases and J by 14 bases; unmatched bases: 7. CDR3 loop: CAISDDGQGVEFF. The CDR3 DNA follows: TGTGCCATCAGTGACGACGGACAGGGGGTTGAGTTCTTC.

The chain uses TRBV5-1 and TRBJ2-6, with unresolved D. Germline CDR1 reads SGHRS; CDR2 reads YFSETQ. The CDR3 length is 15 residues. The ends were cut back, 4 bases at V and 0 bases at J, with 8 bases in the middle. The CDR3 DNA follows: TGCGCCAGCAGCCCCTCCTTCTCTGGGGCCAACGTCCTGACTTTC. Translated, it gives CASSPSFSGANVLTF.

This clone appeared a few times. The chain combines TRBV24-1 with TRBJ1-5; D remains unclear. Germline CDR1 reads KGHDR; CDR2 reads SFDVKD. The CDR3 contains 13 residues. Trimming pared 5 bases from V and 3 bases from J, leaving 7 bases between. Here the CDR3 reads CATSAGDNQPQHF. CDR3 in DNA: TGTGCCACCAGTGCGGGAGACAATCAGCCCCAGCATTTT.

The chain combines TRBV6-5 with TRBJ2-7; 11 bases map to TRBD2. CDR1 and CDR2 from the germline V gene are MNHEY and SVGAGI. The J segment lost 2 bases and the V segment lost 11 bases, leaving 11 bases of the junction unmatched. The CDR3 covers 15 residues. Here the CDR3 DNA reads TGTGCCGTCTCGGGGCTAGCGGGAGGCGCCTACGAGCAGTACTTC. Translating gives CAVSGLAGGAYEQYF.

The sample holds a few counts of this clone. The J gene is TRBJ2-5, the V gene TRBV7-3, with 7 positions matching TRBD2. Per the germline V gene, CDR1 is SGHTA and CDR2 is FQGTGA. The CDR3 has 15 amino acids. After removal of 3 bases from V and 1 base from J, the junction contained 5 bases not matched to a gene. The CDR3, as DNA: TGTGCCAGCAGCTTGAGCGGGACCATCCAAGAGACCCAGTACTTC. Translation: CASSLSGTIQETQYF.

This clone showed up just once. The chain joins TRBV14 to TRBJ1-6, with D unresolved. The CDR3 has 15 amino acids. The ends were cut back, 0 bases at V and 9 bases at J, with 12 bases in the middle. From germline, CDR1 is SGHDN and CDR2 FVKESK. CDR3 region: CASSQELFEGSPLHF. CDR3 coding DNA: TGTGCCAGCAGCCAAGAACTCTTCGAGGGTTCACCCCTCCACTTT.